This TCR beta chain was observed in a study of Tregs in tolerant kidney transplant recipients. Study outcomes and limitations: The most relevant donor-specific Treg TCRbeta repertoire apparently came from expansion with activated donor B cells. The small number of patients limits these findings pending further validation. Biological reproducibility was not directly addressed in this study.

Unstimulated Tregs (CD4+CD25+CD127-) and CD4+CD25- non-Tregs were sorted from PBMCs. Assay used: immunoSEQ multiplex PCR; TCRdb lists only in-frame clones, some missing. The sample holds 75,000 to 100,000 clones; just over 90% are singletons and the top ten take roughly 5%. The CDR3 extends over 12 amino acids. V lost 2 bases to trimming and J lost 4 bases, with 8 bases between them. Per the germline V gene, CDR1 is GTSNPN and CDR2 is SVGIG (reference sequence). On this clone itself: Its target is not known.

J is TRBJ1-1 and V is TRBV30, with unresolved D. Sequenced sample: CD8+ T cells from blood. This TCR derives from a human donor in good health. The DNA for the CDR3 is TGTGCCTGGAGTTCCTTCGGCACTGAAGCTTTCTTT. It yields the protein CAWSSFGTEAFF.